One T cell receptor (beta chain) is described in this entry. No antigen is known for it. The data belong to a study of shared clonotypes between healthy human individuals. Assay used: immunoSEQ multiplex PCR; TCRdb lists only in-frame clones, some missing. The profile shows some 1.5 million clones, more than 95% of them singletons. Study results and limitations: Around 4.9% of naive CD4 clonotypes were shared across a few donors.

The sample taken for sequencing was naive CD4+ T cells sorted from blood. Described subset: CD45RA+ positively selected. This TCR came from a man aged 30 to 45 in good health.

The chain's CDR3 is CASSARTGASGNTIYF. CDR3 DNA sequence: TGCGCCAGCAGCGCCCGGACAGGGGCTTCAGGAAACACCATATATTTT. The V gene is TRBV4-1, the J gene TRBJ1-3; the match to TRBD1 covers 9 bases. Unmatched junction bases numbered 9, after V lost 5 bases and J lost 4 bases. This CDR3 spans 16 amino acids. Per germline, CDR1 MGHRA and CDR2 YSYEKL.